This T cell receptor (beta chain) comes out of a study of beta chain features in type 1 diabetes. This clone has only a few counts. The authors reverse transcribed all of the isolated RNA, so sequencing captured expressed TCRB transcripts. Assay: immunoSEQ multiplex PCR; the TCRdb copy retains only in-frame clones and omits some. The sample records about 620,000 clones, 15% to 18% being singletons. The CDR3 spans 14 residues. Trimming took 1 base from V and 6 from J, leaving 11 bases between them. CDR1 MNHEY and CDR2 SMNVEV come from the germline V gene (reference sequence). The receptor was derived from a young man in good health. Sequenced material: naive CD4+ T cells from blood. The chain carries TRBV27 and TRBJ2-3; D not certain. CDR3 region: CASSLLTLGDTQYF. The CDR3 coding sequence is TGTGCCAGCAGTTTATTAACCCTGGGGGATACGCAGTATTTT.